Following are 15 T cell receptor beta chains from one sample sequenced in a study of T cell repertoires in cytomegalovirus infection. These receptors have no known antigen. From the reads, TCRdb called clonotypes with MiXCR, one entry per CDR3 protein. This table has some 350,000 distinct CDR3 sequences, about 35% appearing once. This material consisted of cultured PBMCs, taken from culture after CMV antigen stimulation. These receptors originate from a human donor in good health (CMV status not recorded). Some clones in this sample may be carry-over from other donors' samples.

V gene TRBV30 combines with J gene TRBJ2-7, with a possible D match to TRBD1 (5 bases). In germline, CDR1 is GTSNPN, CDR2 SVGIG (reference sequence). The V gene lost 4 bases and the J gene lost 2 bases, with 12 bases spanning the gap. The CDR3 has 13 amino acids. CDR3 region: CAWTDRLTYEQYF. The CDR3 DNA sequence: TGTGCCTGGACTGACAGACTTACCTACGAGCAGTACTTC.

There are many counts of this clonotype. The chain employs TRBV7-2 and TRBJ1-6; D unclear. This CDR3 is built from 16 residues. V was pared by 4 bases and J by 0 bases, with 10 bases between. Germline-derived CDR1 and CDR2 are SGHTA and FQGNSA. The CDR3: CASSSGQASYNSPLHF. DNA of the CDR3: TGTGCCAGCAGCTCCGGCCAGGCCTCCTATAATTCACCCCTCCACTTT.

The chain links TRBV6-6 to TRBJ2-1, with 13 bases identical to TRBD2. The CDR3 extends over 15 amino acids. V was pared by 7 bases and J by 8 bases, with 8 bases of the junction left unmatched. From germline, CDR1 is MNHNY and CDR2 SVGAGI (reference sequence). The CDR3 protein is CASTRGTSGTDEQFF. The CDR3 bases are TGTGCCAGCACCCGGGGGACTAGCGGGACTGATGAGCAGTTCTTC.

This chain links TRBV7-9 with TRBJ1-1, with D perhaps TRBD1 (5 bases). Germline V gives CDR1 SEHNR, CDR2 FQNEAQ (reference sequence). CDR3 size: 12 residues. The ends were cut back, 5 bases at V and 7 bases at J, with 11 bases in the middle. The CDR3, as DNA: TGTGCCAGCAGCCCAATTGACAGTGAAGCTTTCTTT. Amino acid sequence: CASSPIDSEAFF.

V is TRBV12-3 or TRBV12-4 and J is TRBJ2-7, with D unresolved. Trimming left V 8 bases short and J 6 bases short, with 17 bases between. The length of the CDR3 is 13 residues. Here the CDR3 DNA reads TGTGCCAGCGTCCTTGGGGTCTCGGGCGAGCAGTACTTC. Translating gives CASVLGVSGEQYF.

The rearrangement joins TRBV3-1 to TRBJ1-2, with D possibly matching TRBD1 (5 bases). The CDR3 is made up of 14 amino acids. The V gene's germline CDR1 is LGHDT and CDR2 YNNKEL (reference sequence). V lost 4 bases, J lost 6 bases, and 15 bases lay in between. This CDR3 reads CASSLTAEGHGYTF. The CDR3 bases are TGTGCCAGCAGCCTAACGGCGGAGGGACATGGCTACACCTTC.

Only a few counts were recorded for this clonotype. V is TRBV4-1 and J is TRBJ2-5; maybe TRBD1 (5 bases). Germline V lookup: CDR1 MGHRA, CDR2 YSYEKL. The length of the CDR3 is 15 residues. The ends were cut back, 0 bases at V and 1 base at J, with 9 bases in the middle. CDR3 loop: CASSQETGLQETQYF. Written as DNA, the CDR3 is TGCGCCAGCAGCCAAGAAACAGGTCTCCAAGAGACCCAGTACTTC.

Comments on this clonotype: A single base separates this from a much larger clone, so it may be a read error. The chain combines TRBV12-3 or TRBV12-4 with TRBJ2-1, with D uncertain. The CDR3 sequence is 11 residues long. Trimming left V 3 bases short and J 6 bases short, with 3 bases between. CDR3 loop: CASSFINEQFF. The CDR3 DNA reads TGTGCCAGCAGTTTTATCAATGAGCAGTTCTTC.

There are a few counts of this clonotype. V gene TRBV4-3 combines with J gene TRBJ2-7, with no clear D. Between the trimmed V and J ends, which lost 3 bases and 4 bases, there was a span of 13 bases. This CDR3 spans 14 amino acids. CDR1 is LGHNA, CDR2 YSLEER, per germline. CDR3 sequence reads: CASSQADRGYEQYF. DNA for the CDR3: TGCGCCAGCAGCCAGGCTGATCGCGGTTACGAGCAGTACTTC.

This clonotype appeared a few times. The chain couples TRBV12-3 or TRBV12-4 to TRBJ2-5; D gene unclear. CDR3 length: 15 amino acids. V gave up 1 base and J gave up 5 bases, with 14 bases separating them. CDR3 sequence reads: CASSLVSWAEETQYF. As DNA, the CDR3 is TGTGCCAGCAGTTTAGTATCTTGGGCCGAGGAGACCCAGTACTTC.

This clonotype was seen a single time. The J gene is TRBJ1-2, the V gene TRBV7-3, with a possible D match to TRBD1 (6 bases). The CDR3 is 13 residues long. V lost 5 bases and J 8 bases, leaving 15 bases between the germline ends. Germline loops: CDR1 SGHTA, CDR2 FQGTGA. CDR3 in DNA: TGTGCCAGCAGCCTCCAGGGGCTCGGAGGCTACACCTTC. It translates to CASSLQGLGGYTF.

This clonotype was found many times. The V and J genes are TRBV6-5 and TRBJ2-3; no definite D call. The CDR3 sequence is 14 residues long. The V and J ends lost 2 bases and 1 base respectively, with 7 bases between them. Germline V CDR1 and CDR2: MNHEY, SVGAGI. The CDR3 DNA reads as TGTGCCAGCAGTTACGGTGTGCGCACAGATACGCAGTATTTT. This codes for CASSYGVRTDTQYF.

The V and J genes are TRBV29-1 and TRBJ1-2; 8 bases fit TRBD1. Unmatched junction bases numbered 14, after V lost 3 bases and J lost 2 bases. CDR3 length equals 17 residues. Germline V gives CDR1 SQVTM, CDR2 ANQGSEA. The CDR3 spells CSVDTPRSGGPNYGYTF. The CDR3, as DNA: TGCAGCGTTGACACCCCACGATCAGGGGGCCCAAACTATGGCTACACCTTC.

This clonotype has only a few counts. The V call is TRBV19, the J call TRBJ2-3; 7 positions agree with TRBD2. CDR3 length: 15 amino acids. V was clipped by 7 bases and J by 2 bases; unmatched bases: 9. Germline values: CDR1 LNHDA, CDR2 SQIVND (reference sequence). The CDR3 region is CASTEGGDPTDTQYF. CDR3 DNA sequence: TGTGCCAGTACCGAGGGAGGGGACCCCACAGATACGCAGTATTTT.

This chain joins TRBV12-3 or TRBV12-4 and TRBJ2-1, with D possibly TRBD1 on 5 matching bases. V dropped 6 bases and J dropped 4 bases, with 13 bases sitting between them. The CDR3 is 14 residues long. Here the CDR3 reads CASSPQDRYNEQFF. CDR3 nucleotides: TGTGCCAGCAGCCCCCAAGACAGATACAATGAGCAGTTCTTC.